A single T cell receptor beta chain is shown here with its context. This clonotype was recorded a few times. Its antigen is currently not known. No base quality information exists; no much larger clone differs at one position. RNA from unsorted whole blood was extracted with TRIzol reagent, and germline DNA was obtained with the DNeasy Blood & Tissue kit. Chronic HBV infection was present in the patients, and the patients were treatment-naive at sampling. Before surgery, approximately 3.8 milliliters of peripheral blood were collected into K2EDTA tubes. This specimen belongs to a study of tumor-infiltrating lymphocytes in primary liver carcinoma (TCRdb year 2017). Some background on the complete study: Between late 2015 and 2016, a handful of patients in China with histopathologically diagnosed primary liver carcinoma had surgical resection. The five patients, three men and two women aged 30 to 69 years, had hepatocellular carcinoma (four) or combined HCC and intrahepatic cholangiocarcinoma (one). The tumors of the five patients were staged as T1-T3 N0M0, with maximum diameters ranging from about 4 to 10 cm. Roughly 3.65 to 7.13 million productive TCRbeta reads were obtained per sample, and no significant difference in read depth was found between tissue types. For each liver tumor, the study sampled five regions along with adjacent normal tissue and blood, and applied TCRbeta repertoire sequencing, expression microarrays and whole-exome sequencing. A total of 35 specimens from 5 patients underwent TCRbeta repertoire sequencing, comprising around 25 tumor regions, 5 adjacent noncancerous liver tissues and 5 peripheral blood samples. High reproducibility was observed for the technical replicate repertoires, with mean shared-clone rates approximately 0.9 and correlation coefficients above 0.98.

A constant-region primer and ProtoScript II reverse transcriptase were used to reverse-transcribe TCRbeta-specific cDNA from roughly 0.5 ug total RNA. TCRbeta libraries were built with three nested multiplex PCR rounds, a slightly modified ARM-PCR procedure. Sample barcodes and Illumina adapters were added in a final 25-cycle PCR using Deep VentR polymerase. Before sequencing, amplicons between 200 and 500 bp were purified from gel using a QIAquick gel extraction kit. The TCRbeta amplicons were sequenced with 250-bp paired-end reads on an Illumina HiSeq 2500. As for the authors' bioinformatics: To recover full CDR3 sequences, reads were quality-trimmed using Trimmomatic v0.33 and paired reads were then merged using FLASH v1.2.11. MiGEC v1.2.1b assigned V, D and J germline segments to the rearranged TCRbeta sequences. VDJtools v1.0.0 computed clonotype statistics and Shannon-Wiener diversity indices. To reduce sampling bias, subsequent analyses other than the diversity analysis used only the 250 most abundant clonotypes in each sample. TCRdb took the public reads, trimmed them with fastp at Q25, ran MiXCR for clone calling and kept in-frame beta chains. Rows with one shared CDR3 protein collapse into an entry with the most common genes and DNA. It is TCRdb's table, rather than the study itself, that gives the V and J calls and clone size. The sample includes about 310,000 distinct CDR3 sequences, with around three fifths observed a single time. The ten top clones hold more than 8.5% of the sample.

Findings and caveats that apply to the study as a whole: Consistent with antigen-driven expansion, pairs of tumor regions showed higher repertoire overlap (mean about 36%) than either tumor-adjacent pairs (about 17%) or tumor-blood pairs (around 15%). Compared with blood, tumors had a significantly larger share of the repertoire taken up by the top 250 clones (p = 0.039). Only 4 or 5 patients were included in the study, and the authors note that the findings should be validated in a larger study. Because the samples were bulk and unsorted, CD4+ and CD8+ T cell repertoires could not be compared. Because sequencing covered only the TCR beta chain and unpaired alpha chains were not captured, true repertoire diversity is likely underestimated.

What was sequenced was peripheral blood. This sequence originates from a middle-aged man with primary liver carcinoma and hepatitis B virus infection.

This receptor has the CDR3 CASSPIVTSGKDEQFF. Read as DNA, the sequence is TGCGCCAGCAGCCCGATTGTGACTAGCGGGAAAGATGAGCAGTTCTTC. The rearrangement joined TRBV4-1 to TRBJ2-1, and TRBD2 matches 11 of the central bases. From V the trimming removes 4 bases and from J it removes 8 bases, while the gene matches leave 10 bases of the junction unaccounted for. The CDR3 runs 16 residues from the cysteine to the phenylalanine. The CDR3 DNA has 48 bases and is translated from base 1. Via the germline V gene, CDR1 is MGHRA and CDR2 YSYEKL.